The clone carrying this T cell receptor (beta chain) was found a few times. V shed 1 base and J shed 5 bases, with 10 bases lying between them. The CDR3 sequence is 14 residues long. CDR1 is SGHRS, CDR2 YFSETQ, per germline. These data originate in a study of blood T cell repertoires in COVID-19. Study overall: Samples of COVID-19 (acute and convalescent) were obtained from the United States, Italy and Spain. The analysed material was cDNA or gDNA that came from T cells, B-cell-depleted T cells, or PBMCs.

Original methodology: For nucleated cells, counts were estimated from reference gene primer amplification. Sequenced by immunoSEQ multiplex PCR; TCRdb stores in-frame clones only, minus some. V and J calls and clone size are those listed in that table; D and trimming were worked out from the DNA. The sample records 180,000 or so clones, roughly 88% being singletons. The TCR originated in a man in his 60s with acute or convalescent COVID-19. Sequenced: peripheral blood. The chain is built from TRBV5-1 and TRBJ1-5; the D gene is possibly TRBD1 (6 bases). CDR3 amino acids: CASSLSGDDQPQHF. The CDR3 DNA follows: TGCGCCAGCAGCTTGTCAGGGGACGATCAGCCCCAGCATTTT.